This T cell receptor (beta chain) was recorded in a study of technical replicates of blood from several donors. CDR3 length: 15 amino acids. Per germline, CDR1 LNHNV and CDR2 YYDKDF (reference sequence). The germline V and J ends were trimmed by 9 bases and 2 bases, with 19 bases remaining between them. Method: immunoSEQ multiplex PCR; TCRdb's copy keeps in-frame clones and lacks some. Of under 95,000 clones listed, about nine tenths were seen once; the top ten hold less than 0.4%. Sequenced material: T cells isolated from PBMCs. The gene calls are TRBV15 and TRBJ1-2, with a tentative D call TRBD1 (5 bases). The TCR was taken from a human donor in good health. Some clones in this sample may be carry-over from other donors' samples. The CDR3 sequence: CATLGQGHENYGYTF. CDR3 sequence (DNA): TGTGCCACTCTCGGCCAGGGCCACGAGAACTATGGCTACACCTTC.